These 28 T cell receptor beta chains share one sample of origin, sequenced in a study of technical replicates of blood from a handful of donors. Sequencing was performed with immunoSEQ multiplex PCR; in TCRdb, only in-frame clones are kept and a portion is missing. This sample has roughly 76,000 clones; 65% to 90% occur once, and the top ten carry 4.8%. The sequenced sample was PBMCs. Receptors were obtained from a human donor in good health. Some clones in this sample may be carry-over from other donors' samples.

The chain uses TRBV5-1 and TRBJ2-5; 10 positions agree with TRBD2. This CDR3 has 14 residues. The V gene end was trimmed by 5 bases and the J gene end by 5 bases; junction bases not matched to a gene: 6. The germline CDR1 and CDR2 sequences are SGHRS and YFSETQ. This CDR3 reads CASRLAGGRETQYF. The CDR3 DNA is TGCGCCAGCAGATTAGCGGGAGGTCGGGAGACCCAGTACTTC.

V usage is TRBV28 and J usage is TRBJ1-1; no clear D gene. The CDR3 runs 13 residues. Germline V gene sequence: CDR1 MDHEN, CDR2 SYDVKM. The CDR3, as DNA: TGTGCAGTCGTGGAGGCGGCGAACACTGAAGCTTTCTTT. Translated, it gives CAVVEAANTEAFF.

The chain combines TRBV7-2 with TRBJ2-7; TRBD2 agrees at 10 bases. Trimming took 6 bases from V and 0 from J; bases not matched to a gene: 5. CDR3 length: 15 amino acids. The germline gives CDR1 SGHTA, CDR2 FQGNSA. The CDR3 region is CASRPTSGASYEQYF. CDR3 DNA sequence: TGTGCCAGCAGACCAACTAGCGGGGCCTCCTACGAGCAGTACTTC.

J is TRBJ2-7 and V is TRBV9, with D perhaps TRBD1 (5 bases). Between the trimmed V and J ends, which lost 2 bases and 2 bases, there was a span of 11 bases. CDR1 and CDR2 (germline): SGDLS, YYNGEE. This CDR3 is built from 14 residues. The CDR3 coding sequence is TGTGCCAGCAGCGTGGTGGACAACACCTACGAGCAGTACTTC. This encodes CASSVVDNTYEQYF.

This clone came up a few times. This sequence joins TRBV7-2 and TRBJ2-7, with D tentatively TRBD2 (5 bases). Trimming pared 5 bases from V and 7 bases from J, leaving 15 bases between. CDR1 SGHTA and CDR2 FQGNSA come from the germline V gene. This CDR3 has 13 amino acids. The CDR3 DNA follows: TGTGCCAGCAGCCCTCGAGCACCGGGGGAGCAGTACTTC. Translating it yields CASSPRAPGEQYF.

The chain couples TRBV9 to TRBJ1-6; 10 bases match TRBD1. V lost 2 bases and J lost 7; bases outside the gene matches: 3. The CDR3 covers 15 residues. Germline CDR1 is SGDLS and CDR2 is YYNGEE. The CDR3 spells CASSVGTGENSPLHF. The CDR3 DNA reads TGTGCCAGCAGCGTTGGGACAGGGGAAAATTCACCCCTCCACTTT.

The V gene is TRBV18, the J gene TRBJ2-3; 8 bases are a match to TRBD1. Trimming removed 6 bases from V and 2 bases from J; junction bases left unmatched: 7. This CDR3 has 15 residues. The germline gives CDR1 KGHSH, CDR2 LQKENI. CDR3 in amino acids: CASSAGGDHTDTQYF. DNA for the CDR3: TGTGCCAGCTCGGCAGGGGGCGACCACACAGATACGCAGTATTTT.

The V gene is TRBV5-1, the J gene TRBJ1-1; D possibly corresponds to TRBD1 (6 bases). Trimming shortened V by 3 bases and J by 2 bases, and 14 bases separated the two germline ends. The CDR3 is 15 amino acids. Germline CDR1 SGHRS, CDR2 YFSETQ. The CDR3 nucleotides are TGCGCCAGCAGCTCAGGGGTAAGGGGAAACACTGAAGCTTTCTTT. It is translated as CASSSGVRGNTEAFF.

The chain couples TRBV7-8 to TRBJ1-1; D is perhaps TRBD1 (6 bases). Trimming left V 1 base short and J 0 bases short, with 15 bases between. From germline, CDR1 is SGHVS and CDR2 FQNEAQ. This CDR3 has 17 amino acids. The CDR3 here is CASSLGGGTSLNTEAFF. DNA of the CDR3: TGTGCCAGCAGCTTAGGGGGGGGGACAAGCTTGAACACTGAAGCTTTCTTT.

The V and J genes are TRBV27 and TRBJ1-1; D gene unclear. Trimming removed 3 bases from V and 2 bases from J, with 7 bases in between. The CDR3 has 13 residues. Looked up from germline, CDR1 is MNHEY and CDR2 is SMNVEV (reference sequence). The CDR3 region is CASSLRRNTEAFF. CDR3 in DNA: TGTGCCAGCAGTTTGCGGAGAAACACTGAAGCTTTCTTT.

The J gene is TRBJ2-3, the V gene TRBV5-5; 7 bases align to TRBD1. The germline gives CDR1 SGHKS, CDR2 YYEKEE (reference sequence). The CDR3 is made up of 14 amino acids. V dropped 1 base and J dropped 4; count of bases not matched to a gene: 3. Written as DNA, the CDR3 is TGTGCCAGCAGCTTGAGGACAGGAGCAGATACGCAGTATTTT. This translates into CASSLRTGADTQYF.

The chain is built from TRBV28 and TRBJ2-4, with TRBD1 identical over 8 bases. Per germline, CDR1 MDHEN and CDR2 SYDVKM. The CDR3 totals 18 residues. Unmatched junction bases numbered 14, after V lost 7 bases and J lost 0 bases. Here the CDR3 reads CASTSPRDRYRAKNIQYF. In DNA, the CDR3 is TGTGCCAGCACCTCCCCCCGGGACAGGTACAGAGCCAAAAACATTCAGTACTTC.

V gene TRBV18 combines with J gene TRBJ2-3, with 10 bases matching TRBD2. The germline V gene has CDR1 KGHSH and CDR2 LQKENI. Trimming removed 3 bases from V and 6 bases from J; junction bases left unmatched: 6. This CDR3 is built from 15 residues. The CDR3 sequence: CASSPSGGDGDTQYF. CDR3 sequence (DNA): TGTGCCAGCTCACCGAGCGGGGGGGACGGTGATACGCAGTATTTT.

This clone was counted only a few times. The chain has TRBV5-6 and TRBJ2-5, with 9 bases that match TRBD2. The CDR3 totals 16 residues. Per the germline V gene, CDR1 is SGHDT and CDR2 is YYEEEE. V trimming: 3 bases; J trimming: 4 bases; junction bases outside the gene matches: 10. CDR3 residues: CASSWVSGSQRETQYF. Written as DNA, the CDR3 is TGTGCCAGCAGCTGGGTTAGCGGGAGTCAGAGAGAGACCCAGTACTTC.

The CDR3 loop is CASSLTGGEAFF. CDR3 nucleotide sequence: TGTGCCAGCAGCTTAACCGGAGGGGAAGCTTTCTTT. J is TRBJ1-1 and V is TRBV7-9; D ambiguous. This CDR3 comprises 12 residues. V lost 2 bases and J 8 bases, leaving 9 bases between the germline ends. Germline V gene lookup returns CDR1 SEHNR and CDR2 FQNEAQ (reference sequence).

The V call is TRBV5-1, the J call TRBJ2-3; possibly TRBD2 for D (6 bases). The CDR3 is 15 residues long. The germline V gene has CDR1 SGHRS and CDR2 YFSETQ. V gave up 5 bases and J gave up 0 bases, with 13 bases separating them. CDR3 residues: CASSKDSGSTDTQYF. DNA of the CDR3: TGCGCCAGCAGTAAAGATAGCGGCAGCACAGATACGCAGTATTTT.

The V call is TRBV28, the J call TRBJ2-7, with 7 bases fitting TRBD1. Per germline, CDR1 MDHEN and CDR2 SYDVKM. The CDR3 covers 15 residues. V dropped 4 bases and J dropped 1; count of bases not matched to a gene: 7. The CDR3 nucleotides are TGTGCCAGCAGTTCCCCTCAGGGGGAGTCCTACGAGCAGTACTTC. Its protein is CASSSPQGESYEQYF.

The chain is built from TRBV4-2 and TRBJ2-5; no reliable D call. V lost 1 base and J lost 5, with 8 bases in between. The CDR3 runs 13 residues. CDR1 LGHNA and CDR2 YNFKEQ come from the germline V gene. The CDR3 reads CASSQVLGETQYF. CDR3 in DNA: TGTGCCAGCAGCCAAGTTCTCGGGGAGACCCAGTACTTC.

The chain has TRBV30 and TRBJ1-2; D perhaps matches TRBD1 (6 bases). The V gene's germline CDR1 is GTSNPN and CDR2 SVGIG (reference sequence). Between the trimmed V and J ends, which lost 2 bases and 4 bases, there was a span of 17 bases. This CDR3 has 15 residues. The CDR3 DNA is TGTGCCTGGAGTCCGCAGGGGCTTGGATCCTATGGCTACACCTTC. Translating gives CAWSPQGLGSYGYTF.

The rearrangement uses TRBV5-4 and TRBJ2-7; D is ambiguous. Per germline, CDR1 SGHNT and CDR2 YYREEE (reference sequence). CDR3 length: 14 amino acids. The V gene lost 0 bases and the J gene lost 6 bases, with 13 bases spanning the gap. CDR3 sequence reads: CASSLEPNAFEQYF. The CDR3 bases are TGTGCCAGCAGCTTGGAGCCAAATGCCTTCGAGCAGTACTTC.

V usage is TRBV19 and J usage is TRBJ1-4; D possibly corresponds to TRBD1 (6 bases). Between the trimmed V and J ends, which lost 4 bases and 5 bases, there was a span of 11 bases. CDR3 length: 14 residues. In germline, CDR1 is LNHDA, CDR2 SQIVND (reference sequence). The CDR3 reads CASSTQGWNEKLFF. CDR3 DNA: TGTGCCAGTAGTACACAGGGATGGAATGAAAAACTGTTTTTT.

This clone was observed a handful of times. The conserved final phenylalanine or tryptophan is absent from the CDR3, which likely points to a read error. Because the CDR3's place on the DNA is in doubt, the DNA is left out and the CDR3 is given as listed by TCRdb. V gene TRBV5-1 combines with J gene TRBJ1-1; the D segment call TRBD1 is taken from the table without a DNA check. The CDR3 is made up of 8 amino acids, end residues included. Germline CDR1 and CDR2: SGHRS and YFSETQ. The CDR3: CASSFGQS.

The chain uses TRBV7-9 and TRBJ1-2; D unresolved. The germline V and J ends were trimmed by 1 base and 4 bases, with 16 bases remaining between them. The CDR3 totals 16 residues. Germline V gene lookup returns CDR1 SEHNR and CDR2 FQNEAQ (reference sequence). In DNA, the CDR3 is TGTGCCAGCAGCTTAGATCTCTCGGAGATAAGCTATGGCTACACCTTC. Translated: CASSLDLSEISYGYTF.

This chain uses TRBV7-2 with TRBJ2-7, with D possibly TRBD2 on 6 matching bases. Germline V gene data show CDR1 as SGHTA and CDR2 as FQGNSA. Trimming shortened V by 5 bases and J by 3 bases, and 17 bases separated the two germline ends. The CDR3 consists of 15 residues. The CDR3 reads CASSPQAGTRYEQYF. As DNA, the CDR3 is TGTGCCAGCAGCCCTCAGGCCGGGACTCGCTACGAGCAGTACTTC.

The chain links TRBV13 to TRBJ2-1; 11 bases match TRBD2. The CDR3 loop spans 15 amino acids. J lost 3 bases, V lost 5 bases, and 3 bases had no gene match. CDR1 is PRHDT, CDR2 FYEKMQ, per germline (reference sequence). The CDR3 protein is CASSPGTSGYNEQFF. The CDR3 region has the DNA TGTGCCAGCAGCCCGGGGACTAGCGGCTACAATGAGCAGTTCTTC. The whole variable domain, remainder taken from reference TRBV13 and TRBJ2-1, is AAGVIQSPRHLIKEKRETATLKCYPIPRHDTVYWYQQGPGQDPQFLISFYEKMQSDKGSIPDRFSAQQFSDYHSELNMSSLELGDSALYFCASSPGTSGYNEQFFGPGTRLTVL.

The chain employs TRBV6-1 and TRBJ2-5; maybe TRBD1 (5 bases). Trimming stripped 2 bases from V and 3 bases from J, with 7 bases between. Germline assignment: CDR1 MNHNS and CDR2 SASEGT. The CDR3 consists of 13 residues. The CDR3 protein is CASSEMTEETQYF. CDR3 coding DNA: TGTGCCAGCAGTGAAATGACAGAAGAGACCCAGTACTTC.

This chain connects TRBV2 to TRBJ1-1; D not certain. The CDR3 length is 13 residues. The V gene lost 7 bases and the J gene lost 5 bases, with 14 bases spanning the gap. In germline, CDR1 is SNHLY, CDR2 FYNNEI. CDR3 loop: CASKRTWRTEAFF. CDR3 DNA: TGTGCCAGCAAAAGGACCTGGAGGACTGAAGCTTTCTTT.

This chain uses TRBV6-5 with TRBJ2-5; 9 positions agree with TRBD2. V was clipped by 7 bases and J by 11 bases; unmatched bases: 11. Germline CDR1 is MNHEY and CDR2 is SVGAGI. CDR3 length equals 13 residues. CDR3 in DNA: TGTGCCAGCACCCGGGCGGGGGGGCGAGAGCAGTACTTC. It translates to CASTRAGGREQYF.